The 6 T cell receptor beta chains below all came from one sample that was sequenced in a study of OX40 agonist ivuxolimab in advanced cancers. The method behind the library was the immunoSEQ multiplex PCR assay. TCRdb carries this immuneACCESS record with in-frame sequences only. Its versions omit some clonotypes, under half of them owing to an unresolved V gene in the studies checked, with the rest unexplained. This sample lists about 80,000 clones; around 90% were detected once. In total, the top ten clones hold 1.5% to 2% of the sample. Sequenced here: CD4+ or CD8+ T cells sorted from blood, sampled in a trial of the OX40 agonist ivuxolimab. The receptors here all came from an adult with an advanced solid tumor such as melanoma, head and neck, liver or kidney cancer.

The chain has TRBV11-3 and TRBJ2-3, with D possibly called TRBD1 or TRBD2 (5 bases each). Trimming removed 1 base at V and 0 bases at J, with 11 bases between. The CDR3 consists of 16 residues. Germline values: CDR1 SGHNT, CDR2 YENEEA. CDR3 region: CASSLVTGHSTDTQYF. CDR3 bases: TGTGCCAGCAGCTTAGTCACGGGGCACAGCACAGATACGCAGTATTTT.

This clone has ten or more counts. The rearrangement uses TRBV4-2 and TRBJ2-7; a weak D match, TRBD2 (7 bases). Looked up from germline, CDR1 is LGHNA and CDR2 is YNFKEQ. The V end was cut by 0 bases, the J end by 5 bases, with 14 bases between. The CDR3 totals 15 residues. The CDR3, as DNA: TGTGCCAGCAGCCAAGAAGTGCGGGGGCAAGACGAGCAGTACTTC. Translating it yields CASSQEVRGQDEQYF.

The V and J genes are TRBV6-6 and TRBJ2-5, with 9 bases that match TRBD1. Germline V gives CDR1 MNHNY, CDR2 SVGAGI (reference sequence). Trimming at V came to 7 bases and at J to 0 bases, leaving 9 bases not matched to a gene. This CDR3 is built from 16 residues. The CDR3 loop reads CASKGGDREYQETQYF. CDR3 nucleotides: TGTGCCAGCAAAGGTGGGGACAGGGAGTACCAAGAGACCCAGTACTTC.

The chain links TRBV5-6 to TRBJ2-7, with 8 bases aligning to TRBD1. The V segment lost 0 bases and the J segment 5 bases; nucleotides outside the gene matches: 4. The CDR3 length is 14 residues. Germline V gives CDR1 SGHDT, CDR2 YYEEEE. CDR3 sequence (DNA): TGTGCCAGCAGCTTGGGGACAGGGAGGAACGAGCAGTACTTC. Translating it yields CASSLGTGRNEQYF.

This clone was detected only once. The chain has TRBV4-2 and TRBJ2-5, with 10 bases fitting TRBD2. J lost 5 bases, V lost 2 bases, and 8 bases had no gene match. There are 16 residues in the CDR3. Germline assignment: CDR1 LGHNA and CDR2 YNFKEQ. CDR3: CASSQTERGGLETQYF. Written as DNA, the CDR3 is TGTGCCAGCAGCCAAACGGAGCGGGGGGGCCTGGAGACCCAGTACTTC.

This chain uses TRBV5-1 with TRBJ2-3; perhaps TRBD2 as D (6 bases). With 5 bases removed from V and 3 bases from J, the gap between germline ends came to 10 bases. There are 13 residues in the CDR3. Per the germline V gene, CDR1 is SGHRS and CDR2 is YFSETQ. As DNA, the CDR3 is TGCGCCAGCAGTTCCGGGACTACAGATACGCAGTATTTT. Its protein product is CASSSGTTDTQYF.